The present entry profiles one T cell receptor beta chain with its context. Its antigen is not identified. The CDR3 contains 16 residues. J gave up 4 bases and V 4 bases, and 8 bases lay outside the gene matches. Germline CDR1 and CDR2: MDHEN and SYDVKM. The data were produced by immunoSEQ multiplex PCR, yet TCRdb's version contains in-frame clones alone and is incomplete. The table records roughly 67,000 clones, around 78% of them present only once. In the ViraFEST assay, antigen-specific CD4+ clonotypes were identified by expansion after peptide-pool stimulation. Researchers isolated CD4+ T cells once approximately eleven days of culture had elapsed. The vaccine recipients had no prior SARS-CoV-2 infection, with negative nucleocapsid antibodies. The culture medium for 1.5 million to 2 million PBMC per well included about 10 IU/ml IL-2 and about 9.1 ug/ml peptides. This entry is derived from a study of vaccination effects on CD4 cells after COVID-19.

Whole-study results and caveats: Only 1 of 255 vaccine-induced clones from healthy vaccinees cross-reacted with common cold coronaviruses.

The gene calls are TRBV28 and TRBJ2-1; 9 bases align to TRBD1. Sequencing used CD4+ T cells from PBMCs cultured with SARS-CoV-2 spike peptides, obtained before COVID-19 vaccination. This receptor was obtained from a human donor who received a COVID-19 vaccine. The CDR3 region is CASSYPGTGFYNEQFF. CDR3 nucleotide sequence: TGTGCCAGCAGTTATCCCGGGACAGGGTTTTACAATGAGCAGTTCTTC.